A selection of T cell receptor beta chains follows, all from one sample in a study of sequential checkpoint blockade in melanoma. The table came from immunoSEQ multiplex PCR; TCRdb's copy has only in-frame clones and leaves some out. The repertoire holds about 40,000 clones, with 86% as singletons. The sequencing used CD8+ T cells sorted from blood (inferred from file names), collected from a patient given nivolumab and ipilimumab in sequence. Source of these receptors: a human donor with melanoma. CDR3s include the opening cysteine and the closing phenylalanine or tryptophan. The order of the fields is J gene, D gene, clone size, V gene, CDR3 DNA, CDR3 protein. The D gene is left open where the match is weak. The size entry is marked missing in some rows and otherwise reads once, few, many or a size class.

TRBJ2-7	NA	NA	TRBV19	TGTGCCAGTAGTATTGCGGCAGGAGGCTCGTACGAGCAGTACTTC	CASSIAAGGSYEQYF
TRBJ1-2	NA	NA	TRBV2	TGTGCCAGCAGTGAAGAAGGGGAGGGCTATGGCTACACCTTC	CASSEEGEGYGYTF
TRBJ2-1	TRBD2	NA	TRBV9	TGTGCCAGCAGCGTAGGCCGAGCGGGAGGGACCTCGGCCTACAATGAGCAGTTCTTC	CASSVGRAGGTSAYNEQFF
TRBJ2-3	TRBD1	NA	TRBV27	TGTGCCAGCAGTTCCATCGCTGGGACAGGCCAAACTCTTCCCACAGATACGCAGTATTTT	CASSSIAGTGQTLPTDTQYF
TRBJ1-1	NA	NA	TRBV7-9	TGTGCCAGCAGCACCTACTCTATGATAACCACTGAAGCTTTCTTT	CASSTYSMITTEAFF
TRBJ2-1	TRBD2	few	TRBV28	TGTGCCAGCAGTTTAGCCCGGACTAGCGGGACCTACAATGAGCAGTTCTTC	CASSLARTSGTYNEQFF
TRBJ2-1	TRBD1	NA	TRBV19	TGTGCCAGTAGTATGTCCTTCGGTCGGGACAGTTTCTACAATGAGCAGTTCTTC	CASSMSFGRDSFYNEQFF
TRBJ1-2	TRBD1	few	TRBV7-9	TGTGCCAGCAGCTTAGGAGGGACAGAGTCCCTCTATGGCTACACCTTC	CASSLGGTESLYGYTF
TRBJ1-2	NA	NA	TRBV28	TGTGCCAGCAGTTTATCTCCCGCAGGCAACTATGGCTACACCTTC	CASSLSPAGNYGYTF
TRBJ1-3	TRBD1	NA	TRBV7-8	TGTGCCAGCACCCACCCCCGGACAGGGGTCTCTGGAAACACCATATATTTT	CASTHPRTGVSGNTIYF
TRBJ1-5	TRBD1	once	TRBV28	TGTGCCAGCGGATTACAGGGGTGGCCCCAGCATTTT	CASGLQGWPQHF
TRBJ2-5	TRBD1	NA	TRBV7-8	TGTGCCAGCAGCTTAGGACCGGACAGGTGGGTTGAAGAGACCCAGTACTTC	CASSLGPDRWVEETQYF
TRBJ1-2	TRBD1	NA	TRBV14	TGTGCCAGCAGCCCAGGACAGGTTTATGGCTACACCTTC	CASSPGQVYGYTF
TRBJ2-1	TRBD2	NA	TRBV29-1	TGCAGCGCTGCTGGGACTAGCGGGCCGAGCTACAATGAGCAGTTCTTC	CSAAGTSGPSYNEQFF
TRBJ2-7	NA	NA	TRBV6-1	TGTGCCAGCAGTGAAGAACGGACAGTCTACTACGAGCAGTACTTC	CASSEERTVYYEQYF
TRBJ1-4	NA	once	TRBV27	TGTGCCAGCAGTTCCACCTTCGGGTGGGGAGCTAATGAAAAACTGTTTTTT	CASSSTFGWGANEKLFF
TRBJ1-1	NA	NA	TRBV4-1	TGCGCCAGCAGCCCGGGGGGCAGTATGAACACTGAAGCTTTCTTT	CASSPGGSMNTEAFF
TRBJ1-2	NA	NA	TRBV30	TGTGCCTGGAGTGTAGGGGAAAACTATGGCTACACCTTC	CAWSVGENYGYTF
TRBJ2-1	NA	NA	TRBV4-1	TGCGCCAGCAGCCAGCCGGTTCCGCTGGACAATGAGCAGTTCTTC	CASSQPVPLDNEQFF
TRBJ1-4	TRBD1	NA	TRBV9	TGTGCCAGCAGCGGGGGAGACAGGGGGCGCGATGAAAAACTGTTTTTT	CASSGGDRGRDEKLFF
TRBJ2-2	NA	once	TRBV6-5	TGTGCCAGCAGGGCCGGGTTCTCCGGGGAGCTGTTTTTT	CASRAGFSGELFF
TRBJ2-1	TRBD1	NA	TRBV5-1	TGCGCCAGCAGCTCGTCAGGGGGTTTGTCCAATGAGCAGTTCTTC	CASSSSGGLSNEQFF
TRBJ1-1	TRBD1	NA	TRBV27	TGTGCCAGCAGCCGAGCTACAGGGGTGAGCACTGAAGCTTTCTTT	CASSRATGVSTEAFF